This T cell receptor beta chain was captured by sequencing in a study of neurological immune-mediated disorders. Findings of the study overall: In HTLV-1-associated myelopathy, TCR clonal expansion was greatest, whereas multiple sclerosis had the least, falling below healthy controls. No sharing of CDR3 amino acid sequences was observed among expanded clones across subjects, suggesting private repertoires in all groups.

Many counts were recorded for this clonotype. Its target is unknown. Synthesis of cDNA was performed by 5'RACE using 10-nucleotide random UMIs. TCRdb re-called the 5' RACE reads through MiXCR, storing one row per CDR3 protein. The sample includes 20,000 to 25,000 distinct CDR3 sequences, under 15% seen only once; the top ten take roughly 5%. Time point denoted: technical triplicate 1. CD4+ or CD8+ T cells at a count of about 940,000 served as input for the sorted libraries. V lost 0 bases and J lost 9, with 10 bases in between. The CDR3 is 13 amino acids. The germline V gene has CDR1 SGHDN and CDR2 FVKESK.

This rearrangement joins TRBV14 to TRBJ2-3; weak D call: TRBD2 (5 bases). This TCR came from a female donor with HTLV-1-associated myelopathy (HAM/TSP). Sequenced: CD4+ T cells from blood. CDR3 sequence (DNA): TGTGCCAGCAGCCAAGAGCGGGCATGGACGCAGTATTTT. It codes for CASSQERAWTQYF.